A selection of T cell receptor beta chains follows, all from one sample in a study of blood T cell repertoires in COVID-19. The data were produced by immunoSEQ multiplex PCR, yet TCRdb's version contains in-frame clones alone and is incomplete. The sample contains about 260,000 clones, around 87% of which appear only once. Source material: peripheral blood. The receptors originated from a woman aged 45-59 years who had recovered from COVID-19. CDR3s include the opening cysteine and the closing phenylalanine or tryptophan. D genes are given only for firm matches.

cdr3_nt | cdr3_aa | v_call | d_call | j_call
TGTGCCAGCACGCAATATATCGGGGGGCCTAATGAAAAACTGTTTTTT | CASTQYIGGPNEKLFF | TRBV3-1/TRBV3-2 | - | TRBJ1-4
TGTGCCTGGCTAAGGGGACCGGGACAGGGGGTCCCGCGTGGCTACACCTTC | CAWLRGPGQGVPRGYTF | TRBV30 | TRBD1 | TRBJ1-2
TGTGCCAGCAGTTACTCGCGGCGACAGGGGGAGTTCTTC | CASSYSRRQGEFF | TRBV6-5 | TRBD1 | TRBJ2-1
TGTGCCAGCAGCCGCGACAGGGCTAATGAAAAACTGTTTTTT | CASSRDRANEKLFF | TRBV6-5 | TRBD1 | TRBJ1-4
TGTGCCTGGAGTTGGACAGGGGCATACGAGCAGTACTTC | CAWSWTGAYEQYF | TRBV30 | TRBD1 | TRBJ2-7
TGTGCCAGCAGTTACCCAGGGACTGTATACTACGAGCAGTACTTC | CASSYPGTVYYEQYF | TRBV6-6 | - | TRBJ2-7
TGTGCCAGCAGGTTGGGACTAACGACTAATGAGCAGTTCTTC | CASRLGLTTNEQFF | TRBV5-4 | TRBD2 | TRBJ2-1
TGTGCCAGCAGCCCCCAGACAGGGTCAGATACGCAGTATTTT | CASSPQTGSDTQYF | TRBV7-2 | TRBD1 | TRBJ2-3
TGTGCCAGCAGCTTAAACATTTTGTTGGCCGGGATAAAGACCCAGTACTTC | CASSLNILLAGIKTQYF | TRBV7-2 | - | TRBJ2-5
TGCGCCAGCAGCCGCGACACGGTGAACACTGAAGCTTTCTTT | CASSRDTVNTEAFF | TRBV5-1 | - | TRBJ1-1
TGTGCCAGCAGCCGCGACTTCAAAGCCGGCGAGCAGTACTTC | CASSRDFKAGEQYF | TRBV7-2 | - | TRBJ2-7
TGTGCTAGCAGCTTAGATGGCGGGGGGGCATTGGATGAGCAGTTCTTC | CASSLDGGGALDEQFF | TRBV7-7 | TRBD2 | TRBJ2-1
TGTGCCAGCAGTGAAGCGTGGGGCCCGACCGGGGAGCTGTTTTTT | CASSEAWGPTGELFF | TRBV2 | - | TRBJ2-2
TGTGCCAGCAGCTTAGCGGGGGGGCTCGGATATGGCTACACCTTC | CASSLAGGLGYGYTF | TRBV7-9 | - | TRBJ1-2
TGTGCCAGCAGTGGCCCGGACAGGGACACAGATACGCAGTATTTT | CASSGPDRDTDTQYF | TRBV6-4 | TRBD1 | TRBJ2-3
TGTGCCAGCAGCTCACGTCGCCTATCTAGCACAGATACGCAGTATTTT | CASSSRRLSSTDTQYF | TRBV7-9 | - | TRBJ2-3
TGCGCCAGCAGCTTCCAGGGGGGAGACTACGAGCAGTACTTC | CASSFQGGDYEQYF | TRBV5-1 | - | TRBJ2-7
TGTGCCAGCAGCCCCAAGGGACACCGTAACTATGGCTACACCTTC | CASSPKGHRNYGYTF | TRBV3-1/TRBV3-2 | - | TRBJ1-2
TGTGCCAGCAGTCCCCAACTAGCGGGAGGAGCGCAGTATTTT | CASSPQLAGGAQYF | TRBV28 | TRBD2 | TRBJ2-3
TGTGCCACCATAGGGGGGGGCGGCTATGGCTACACCTTC | CATIGGGGYGYTF | TRBV6-5 | - | TRBJ1-2
TGTGCCAGTGAAATCTGGGGGGGGGCAGAGACCCAGTACTTC | CASEIWGGAETQYF | TRBV5-6 | - | TRBJ2-5
TGTGCCTGGGGTACGGGACTAGATTATACGCAGTATTTT | CAWGTGLDYTQYF | TRBV30 | TRBD2 | TRBJ2-3
TGCGCCAGCAGTCAAGCATGTAGCAAGGAAGAGACCCAGTACTTC | CASSQACSKEETQYF | TRBV23-1 | - | TRBJ2-5
TGTGCCACCAGTCGAGACAGTTACAATGAGCAGTTCTTC | CATSRDSYNEQFF | TRBV24-1 | - | TRBJ2-1
TGCGCCAGCAGCCAAGCCGGCGGGGGAACCTCCTACGAGCAGTACTTC | CASSQAGGGTSYEQYF | TRBV4-3 | TRBD2 | TRBJ2-7